The 9 T cell receptor beta chains in this list originate from one sample, sequenced in a study of shared clonotypes between healthy human individuals. Clones were read by immunoSEQ multiplex PCR, and TCRdb kept only the in-frame ones, dropping some. This sample yields roughly 2.5 million clones, of which around 94% are seen a single time; around 0.14% belongs to the top ten. Sequenced sample: naive CD4+ T cells sorted from blood. Stated subset: CD45RA+ positively selected. The origin of the receptors is a man aged 18 to 29 in good health.

V is TRBV4-3 and J is TRBJ1-5, with 7 bases aligning to TRBD1. This CDR3 contains 17 residues. Per the germline V gene, CDR1 is LGHNA and CDR2 is YSLEER. The V gene end was trimmed by 0 bases and the J gene end by 3 bases; junction bases not matched to a gene: 8. The CDR3: CASSQELSGGTNQPQHF. In nucleotides, the CDR3 is TGCGCCAGCAGCCAAGAGCTTTCAGGGGGTACCAATCAGCCCCAGCATTTT.

This clone was detected a few times. This specimen includes other DNA sequences encoding the same CDR3. The gene calls are TRBV7-9 and TRBJ1-6, with 8 bases lining up with TRBD1. The junction had 6 bases not matched to a gene; V was cut back by 4 bases and J by 7 bases. Germline CDR1 reads SEHNR; CDR2 reads FQNEAQ (reference sequence). The CDR3 covers 15 residues. The CDR3 DNA reads as TGTGCCAGCAGCTCGAGACAGGGGACGAATTCACCCCTCCACTTT. Translation gives CASSSRQGTNSPLHF.

This clone appeared a single time. The V gene is TRBV11-3, the J gene TRBJ1-1, with D perhaps matching TRBD1 (6 bases). Germline V gene lookup returns CDR1 SGHNT and CDR2 YENEEA. The CDR3 sequence is 18 residues long. V gave up 0 bases and J gave up 1 base, with 18 bases separating them. CDR3 sequence: CASSLDGGAVLTNTEAFF. The CDR3 DNA reads TGTGCCAGCAGCTTAGATGGGGGGGCGGTTTTGACGAACACTGAAGCTTTCTTT.

The J gene is TRBJ2-5, the V gene TRBV27; 10 bases line up with TRBD1. The V gene's germline CDR1 is MNHEY and CDR2 SMNVEV (reference sequence). V dropped 2 bases and J dropped 9; count of bases not matched to a gene: 12. The CDR3 totals 16 residues. CDR3 amino acids: CASSLGGTGVIRSQYF. CDR3 in DNA: TGTGCCAGCAGTTTAGGCGGGACAGGGGTGATACGGTCCCAGTACTTC.

This chain connects TRBV5-5 to TRBJ2-2; D ambiguous. The CDR3 contains 15 residues. The germline CDR1 and CDR2 sequences are SGHKS and YYEKEE (reference sequence). Trimming shortened V by 1 base and J by 0 bases, and 7 bases separated the two germline ends. CDR3 loop: CASSLQGSNTGELFF. The DNA of the CDR3 is TGTGCCAGCAGCTTGCAAGGATCGAACACCGGGGAGCTGTTTTTT. Full variable domain (rest looked up from reference TRBV5-5 and TRBJ2-2): DAGVTQSPTHLIKTRGQQVTLRCSPISGHKSVSWYQQVLGQGPQFIFQYYEKEERGRGNFPDRFSARQFPNYSSELNVNALLLGDSALYLCASSLQGSNTGELFFGEGSRLTVL.

V and J are TRBV11-2 and TRBJ1-3; TRBD1 matches 9 bases. V was clipped by 5 bases and J by 1 base; unmatched bases: 9. This CDR3 spans 17 amino acids. CDR1 SGHAT and CDR2 FQNNGV come from the germline V gene. CDR3 nucleotide sequence: TGTGCCAGCAGCACCCCCGGGACAGGGCCGTCTGGAAACACCATATATTTT. Translating gives CASSTPGTGPSGNTIYF.

The chain combines TRBV10-3 with TRBJ2-2; no clear D. The V end was cut by 10 bases, the J end by 4 bases, with 7 bases between. This CDR3 region has 11 residues. The germline gives CDR1 ENHRY, CDR2 SYGVKD. The CDR3 coding sequence is TGTGCCACCACGATCACCGGGGAGCTGTTTTTT. Protein product: CATTITGELFF.

The chain combines TRBV19 with TRBJ1-2; D is unclear. This CDR3 is 15 amino acids long. Trimming removed 3 bases at V and 2 bases at J, with 13 bases between. Germline loops: CDR1 LNHDA, CDR2 SQIVND (reference sequence). The CDR3 nucleotides are TGTGCCAGTAGTATCGAGGGCCGCCGGAACTATGGCTACACCTTC. Amino acid sequence: CASSIEGRRNYGYTF.

This clone has a single count. This chain uses TRBV6-5 with TRBJ1-1; D gene unclear. The germline CDR1 and CDR2 sequences are MNHEY and SVGAGI. This CDR3 comprises 14 residues. Deletions cut 0 bases from V and 3 bases from J, with 8 bases between. This chain's CDR3 is CASSYSVRDTEAFF. The CDR3, as DNA: TGTGCCAGCAGTTACTCGGTTAGGGACACTGAAGCTTTCTTT.